This T cell receptor beta chain came from a study of blood T cell repertoires in COVID-19. The overall study: The cDNA or gDNA used as material had been derived from T cells, B-cell-depleted T cells, or PBMCs.

Recruits, aged roughly 18 to 89 years, lived in 20 to 30 US areas. Before they entered the study, exposed participants had met a COVID-19 case within 2 weeks. In the source study's methods: Estimation of nucleated cell counts relied on the amplification of reference gene primers. TCRdb keeps only in-frame clones here, not all; method: immunoSEQ multiplex PCR. Clone size and V and J calls were adopted from that table, with D and trimming inferred from the DNA. The repertoire consists of approximately 200,000 clones, with roughly 90% occurring once and the leading ten covering 3.5% to 5.5%. From germline, CDR1 is SGHRS and CDR2 YFSETQ. This CDR3 has 14 amino acids. Between the trimmed V and J ends, which lost 1 base and 8 bases, there was a span of 10 bases.

Sequencing used PBMCs or T cells enriched from blood (not recorded which). The TCR originated in a woman in her thirties who had been exposed to COVID-19. The J gene is TRBJ1-6, the V gene TRBV5-1; D call uncertain. CDR3 sequence: CASSLIQDDSPLHF. CDR3 in DNA: TGCGCCAGCAGCTTGATCCAGGATGATTCACCCCTCCACTTT.